This entry is about one TCR beta chain. Its antigen remains unidentified. This CDR3 spans 15 amino acids. After removal of 6 bases from V and 3 bases from J, the junction contained 8 bases not matched to a gene. CDR1 SGHVS and CDR2 FQNEAQ come from the germline V gene. This sample was taken from a study of regulatory T cells in long-lasting Graves disease. Building of the TCR beta libraries involved iRepertoire HTBI primers and Arm-PCR of CDR3 regions. TCRdb reprocessed the multiplex PCR reads via MiXCR and lists one record per CDR3 protein. The profile shows about 470,000 distinct CDR3 sequences, roughly 21% of them singletons. Study-wide points: Owing to a sample size that was small, accuracy may have been reduced.

Time point here: persistent/refractory GD, antithyroid drugs over 5 years with positive TRAb. Construction of the TCR library relied on RNA isolated from PBMCs. This chain uses TRBV7-8 with TRBJ2-7, with TRBD1 identical over 10 bases. This specimen was peripheral blood mononuclear cells (PBMCs), taken when the disease was refractory, from a patient treated with antithyroid drugs. This sequence was found in a female donor with Graves disease. This CDR3 reads CASSWTGGAGYEQYF. DNA of the CDR3: TGTGCCAGCAGTTGGACAGGGGGGGCTGGCTACGAGCAGTACTTC.